One sample yielded the 9 T cell receptor beta chains listed below, sequenced in a study of cytomegalovirus exposure and HLA in healthy donors. The data were produced by immunoSEQ multiplex PCR, yet TCRdb's version contains in-frame clones alone and is incomplete. This table has tens of thousands of clones, about 90% appearing once. The sample was PBMCs. These receptors all come from a man younger than 35 in good health and CMV-seronegative.

In nucleotides, the CDR3 is TGTGCCAGCAGCTTGTCGGGGGTAAGGGAGCAGTACTTC. It yields the protein CASSLSGVREQYF. This chain joins TRBV7-3 and TRBJ2-7, with D possibly matching TRBD2 (6 bases). V was pared by 3 bases and J by 7 bases, with 13 bases between. The CDR3 contains 13 residues. CDR1 SGHTA and CDR2 FQGTGA come from the germline V gene.

The chain employs TRBV6-1 and TRBJ2-1; 8 bases are shared with TRBD1. This CDR3 has 16 residues. The J segment lost 8 bases and the V segment lost 1 base, leaving 10 bases of the junction unmatched. Germline V gives CDR1 MNHNS, CDR2 SASEGT. The CDR3: CASSEVGRGRRDEQFF. As DNA, the CDR3 is TGTGCCAGCAGTGAAGTTGGCAGGGGGCGCCGTGATGAGCAGTTCTTC.

This clone was counted once. This rearrangement joins TRBV27 to TRBJ2-7, with 11 positions matching TRBD2. Germline V gene data show CDR1 as MNHEY and CDR2 as SMNVEV (reference sequence). With 5 bases clipped from V and 0 bases from J, the junction kept 12 bases outside the gene matches. CDR3 size: 18 residues. In DNA, the CDR3 is TGTGCCAGCAGTAGCACTAGCGGGAGAAAAGGGGGCTCCTACGAGCAGTACTTC. It is translated as CASSSTSGRKGGSYEQYF.

The CDR3 coding sequence is TGTGCCAGCAGCTCCCGGCCGGGGGTTAACTATGGCTACACCTTC. It yields the protein CASSSRPGVNYGYTF. The chain joins TRBV7-2 to TRBJ1-2; TRBD1 might be the D (5 bases). Per germline, CDR1 SGHTA and CDR2 FQGNSA. V was trimmed by 4 bases and J by 1 base, leaving 13 bases between them. The CDR3 consists of 15 residues.

V and J are TRBV4-3 and TRBJ1-3; 10 bases are shared with TRBD1. Losses at the gene ends were 1 base for V and 1 base for J; bases not matched to a gene: 1. Germline loops: CDR1 LGHNA, CDR2 YSLEER. The CDR3 covers 16 residues. In DNA form, the CDR3 reads TGCGCCAGCAGCCAAGGACAGGGGGCGTCTGGAAACACCATATATTTT. It encodes CASSQGQGASGNTIYF.

J is TRBJ1-1 and V is TRBV7-9; possibly TRBD1 for D (6 bases). The CDR3 length is 15 residues. The ends were cut back, 4 bases at V and 3 bases at J, with 15 bases in the middle. CDR1 and CDR2 from the germline V gene are SEHNR and FQNEAQ (reference sequence). The CDR3: CASSSLRGGDTEAFF. The CDR3 DNA reads as TGTGCCAGCAGCTCACTTAGGGGGGGCGACACTGAAGCTTTCTTT. Looking up the rest from reference TRBV7-9 and TRBJ1-1 gives the full variable domain: DTGVSQNPRHKITKRGQNVTFRCDPISEHNRLYWYRQTLGQGPEFLTYFQNEAQLEKSRLLSDRFSAERPKGSFSTLEIQRTEQGDSAMYLCASSSLRGGDTEAFFGQGTRLTVV.

The rearrangement uses TRBV27 and TRBJ2-1; 7 bases are shared with TRBD2. CDR3 length equals 17 residues. The V gene's germline CDR1 is MNHEY and CDR2 SMNVEV (reference sequence). The J segment lost 0 bases and the V segment lost 6 bases, leaving 11 bases of the junction unmatched. The CDR3 nucleotides read TGTGCCAGCAGGACAGTCCTAGCGGCTAGCTCCTACAATGAGCAGTTCTTC. It codes for CASRTVLAASSYNEQFF.

The chain carries TRBV2 and TRBJ1-2; no definite D call. Trimming pared 4 bases from V and 8 bases from J, leaving 14 bases between. CDR1 SNHLY and CDR2 FYNNEI come from the germline V gene. CDR3 length: 13 amino acids. CDR3 DNA sequence: TGTGCCAGCAGTGCTGACTTCCCTTGGGGCTACACCTTC. Amino acid sequence: CASSADFPWGYTF.

V gene TRBV28 combines with J gene TRBJ2-7, with TRBD1 identical over 7 bases. The CDR3 covers 13 residues. V lost 6 bases and J lost 0; bases outside the gene matches: 2. Germline CDR1 and CDR2: MDHEN and SYDVKM. CDR3 region: CASRPGGSYEQYF. CDR3 coding DNA: TGTGCCAGCAGGCCAGGGGGCTCCTACGAGCAGTACTTC.